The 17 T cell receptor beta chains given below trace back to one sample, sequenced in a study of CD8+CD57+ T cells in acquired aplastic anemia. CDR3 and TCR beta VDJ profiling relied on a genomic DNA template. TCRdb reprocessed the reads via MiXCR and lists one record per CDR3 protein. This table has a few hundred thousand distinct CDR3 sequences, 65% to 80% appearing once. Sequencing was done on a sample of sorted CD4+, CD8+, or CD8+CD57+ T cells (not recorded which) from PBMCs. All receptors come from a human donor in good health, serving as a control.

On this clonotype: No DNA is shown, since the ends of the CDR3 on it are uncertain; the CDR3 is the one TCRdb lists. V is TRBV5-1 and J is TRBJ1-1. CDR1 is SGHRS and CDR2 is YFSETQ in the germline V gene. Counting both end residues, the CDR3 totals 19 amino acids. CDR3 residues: CASSFYICSARGGNTEAFF.

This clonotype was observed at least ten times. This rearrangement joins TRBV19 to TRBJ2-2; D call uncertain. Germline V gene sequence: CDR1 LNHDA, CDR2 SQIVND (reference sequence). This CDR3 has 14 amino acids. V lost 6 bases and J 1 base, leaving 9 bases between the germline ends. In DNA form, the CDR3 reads TGTGCCAGTAGCGTGTCTCGGAACACCGGGGAGCTGTTTTTT. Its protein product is CASSVSRNTGELFF. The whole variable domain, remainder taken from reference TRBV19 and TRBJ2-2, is DGGITQSPKYLFRKEGQNVTLSCEQNLNHDAMYWYRQDPGQGLRLIYYSQIVNDFQKGDIAEGYSVSREKKESFPLTVTSAQKNPTAFYLCASSVSRNTGELFFGEGSRLTVL.

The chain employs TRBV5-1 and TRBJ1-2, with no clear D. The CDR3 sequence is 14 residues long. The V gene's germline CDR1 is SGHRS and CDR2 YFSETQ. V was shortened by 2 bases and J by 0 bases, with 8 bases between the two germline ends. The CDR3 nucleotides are TGCGCCAGCAGCTTTCAAGGATCTAACTATGGCTACACCTTC. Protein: CASSFQGSNYGYTF.

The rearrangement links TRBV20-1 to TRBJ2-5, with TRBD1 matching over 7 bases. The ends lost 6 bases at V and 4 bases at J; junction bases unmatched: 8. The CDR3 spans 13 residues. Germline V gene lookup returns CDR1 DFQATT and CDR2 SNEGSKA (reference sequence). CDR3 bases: TGCAGTGCCCTTCGGACAGGAGTAGAGACCCAGTACTTC. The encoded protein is CSALRTGVETQYF.

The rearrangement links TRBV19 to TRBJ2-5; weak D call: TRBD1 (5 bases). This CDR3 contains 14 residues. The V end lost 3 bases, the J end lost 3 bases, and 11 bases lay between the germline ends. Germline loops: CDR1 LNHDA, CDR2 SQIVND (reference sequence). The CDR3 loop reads CASSMLGREETQYF. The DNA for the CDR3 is TGTGCCAGTAGTATGTTGGGCAGGGAAGAGACCCAGTACTTC.

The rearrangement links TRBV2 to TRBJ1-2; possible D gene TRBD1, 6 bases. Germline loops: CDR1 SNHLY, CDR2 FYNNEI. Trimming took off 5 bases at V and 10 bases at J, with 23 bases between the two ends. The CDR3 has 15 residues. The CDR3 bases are TGTGCCAGCAGTAGCCCTATATCAGGGGAGGTTACCTACACCTTC. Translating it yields CASSSPISGEVTYTF.

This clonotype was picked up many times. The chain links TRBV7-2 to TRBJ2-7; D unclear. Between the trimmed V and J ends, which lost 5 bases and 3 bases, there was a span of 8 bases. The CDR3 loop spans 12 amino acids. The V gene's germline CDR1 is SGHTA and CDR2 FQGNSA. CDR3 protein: CASSRGFYEQYF. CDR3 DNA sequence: TGTGCCAGCAGCCGTGGGTTCTACGAGCAGTACTTC.

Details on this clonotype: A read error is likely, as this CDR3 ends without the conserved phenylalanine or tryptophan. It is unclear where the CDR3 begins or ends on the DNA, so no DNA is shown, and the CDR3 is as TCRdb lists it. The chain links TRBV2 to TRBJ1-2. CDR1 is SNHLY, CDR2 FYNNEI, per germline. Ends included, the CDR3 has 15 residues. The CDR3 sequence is CASSEDAGGTQYFRS.

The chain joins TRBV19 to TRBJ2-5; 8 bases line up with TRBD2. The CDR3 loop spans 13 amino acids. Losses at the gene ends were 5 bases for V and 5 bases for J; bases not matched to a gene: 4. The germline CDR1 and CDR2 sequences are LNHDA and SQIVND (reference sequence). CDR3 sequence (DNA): TGTGCCAGTAGTTCGGGGGGGCACGAGACCCAGTACTTC. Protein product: CASSSGGHETQYF.

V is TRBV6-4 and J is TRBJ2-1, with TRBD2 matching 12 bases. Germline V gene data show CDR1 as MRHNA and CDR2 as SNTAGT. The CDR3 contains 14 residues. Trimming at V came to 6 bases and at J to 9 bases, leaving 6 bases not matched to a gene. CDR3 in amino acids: CASSASGGVSEQFF. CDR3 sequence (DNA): TGTGCCAGCAGCGCTAGCGGGGGGGTATCTGAGCAGTTCTTC.

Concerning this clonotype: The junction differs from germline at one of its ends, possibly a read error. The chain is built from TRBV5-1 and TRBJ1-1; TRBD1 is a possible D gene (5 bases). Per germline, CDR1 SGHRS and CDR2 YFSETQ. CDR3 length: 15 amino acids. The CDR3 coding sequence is TGTGCCAGCAGTTTTGCGGCGGCAGGGTGGACTGAAGCTTTCTTT. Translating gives CASSFAAAGWTEAFF.

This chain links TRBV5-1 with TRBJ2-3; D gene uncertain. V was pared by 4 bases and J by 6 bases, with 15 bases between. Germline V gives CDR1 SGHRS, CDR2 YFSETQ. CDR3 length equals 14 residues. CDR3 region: CASSLASGRDTQYF. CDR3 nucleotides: TGCGCCAGCAGCCTGGCGTCCGGACGGGATACGCAGTATTTT.

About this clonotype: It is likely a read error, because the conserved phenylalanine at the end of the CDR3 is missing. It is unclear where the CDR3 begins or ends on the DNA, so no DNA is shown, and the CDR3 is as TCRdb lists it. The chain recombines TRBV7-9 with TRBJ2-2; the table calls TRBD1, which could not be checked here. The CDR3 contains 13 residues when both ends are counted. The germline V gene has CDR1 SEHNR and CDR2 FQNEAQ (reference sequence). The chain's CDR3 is CASSLYTGDVSSS.

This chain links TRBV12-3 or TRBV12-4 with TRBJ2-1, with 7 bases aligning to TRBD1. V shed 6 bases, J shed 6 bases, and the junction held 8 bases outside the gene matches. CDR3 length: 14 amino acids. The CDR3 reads CASSSNRGRNEQFF. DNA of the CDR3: TGTGCCAGCAGCTCGAACAGGGGACGCAATGAGCAGTTCTTC.

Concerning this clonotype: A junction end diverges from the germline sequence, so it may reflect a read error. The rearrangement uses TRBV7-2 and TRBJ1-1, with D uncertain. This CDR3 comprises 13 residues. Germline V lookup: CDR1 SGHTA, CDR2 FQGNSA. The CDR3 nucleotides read TGTGCCAGCAGCCCCAGGAGAGACACGCAGTATTTTTTC. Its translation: CASSPRRDTQYFF.

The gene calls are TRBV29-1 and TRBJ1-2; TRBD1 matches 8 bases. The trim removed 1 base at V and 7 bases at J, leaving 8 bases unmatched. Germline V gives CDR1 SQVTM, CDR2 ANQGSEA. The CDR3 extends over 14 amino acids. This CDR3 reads CSVEGPGGRGGYTF. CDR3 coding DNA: TGCAGCGTTGAAGGGCCAGGGGGCAGAGGTGGCTACACCTTC. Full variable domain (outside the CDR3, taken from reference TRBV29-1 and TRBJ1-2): SAVISQKPSRDICQRGTSLTIQCQVDSQVTMMFWYRQQPGQSLTLIATANQGSEATYESGFVIDKFPISRPNLTFSTLTVSNMSPEDSSIYLCSVEGPGGRGGYTFGSGTRLTVV.

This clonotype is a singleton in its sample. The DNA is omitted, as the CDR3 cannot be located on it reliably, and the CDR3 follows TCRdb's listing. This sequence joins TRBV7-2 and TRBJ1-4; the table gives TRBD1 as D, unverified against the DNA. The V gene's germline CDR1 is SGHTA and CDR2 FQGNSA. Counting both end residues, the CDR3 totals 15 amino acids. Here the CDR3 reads CASSPAQASSTSGFF.